In its sample, the clone carrying this TCR beta chain was seen many times. Its target is not known. MiXCR, applied by TCRdb to the RACE reads, yields one record per CDR3 protein. The sample shows about 68,000 distinct CDR3 sequences, approximately 11% of them seen only once. The sample comes from a study of human T cells and chemical hapten exposure. Across the study: Each patient's scalp received weekly diphenylcyclopropenone throughout the approximately 25-week study. 0.01% DPC was applied to the upper back in patch tests, which were read at 6 days.

The study, taken as a whole, reports: Counts of TCRs above 1 in 1000 frequency stayed unchanged with DPC sensitization. Relative to controls, expanded TCRs formed significantly more large CDR3 similarity clusters.

As to time point: pre-sensitization, week 0. The treatment: therapeutic diphenylcyclopropenone sensitization with weekly scalp DPC. Between the trimmed V and J ends, which lost 8 bases and 10 bases, there was a span of 15 bases. Per the germline V gene, CDR1 is SGHTA and CDR2 is FQGNSA. The CDR3 runs to 13 residues. The V and J genes are TRBV7-2 and TRBJ1-6; the D is unclear. The specimen was whole blood, collected in connection with sensitization to the hapten diphenylcyclopropenone (DPC). The source is a woman in her 50s with alopecia areata. Some clones in this sample may be carry-over from other donors' samples. DNA for the CDR3: TGTGCCAGCGAACCTAATCCGGGCTCACCCCTCCACTTT. Its protein is CASEPNPGSPLHF.